A selection of T cell receptor beta chains follows, all from one sample in a study of T cells in Graves' hyperthyroidism and ophthalmopathy. TCRdb reanalysed the multiplex PCR reads using MiXCR and keeps one entry per CDR3 protein. This sample yields approximately 520,000 distinct CDR3 sequences, of which roughly 25% are seen a single time; around 11% belongs to the top ten. Sequenced material: blood. The origin of the receptors is a woman between 25 and 40 years old with Graves' ophthalmopathy. Each CDR3 is given with its conserved first and last residue. D genes are given only for firm matches. Not all rows give a size; the values are once, few, many and, for expanded clones, a class.

size: few; D: -; J: TRBJ2-5; V: TRBV10-1; DNA: TGCGCCAGCAGTGAATCCAGGGGCAAGACCCAGTACTTC; CDR3: CASSESRGKTQYF
size: few; D: TRBD2; J: TRBJ2-7; V: TRBV20-1; DNA: TGCAGTGCCGAACTAAGCGGGGGAGCCTCCTACGAGCAGTACTTC; CDR3: CSAELSGGASYEQYF
size: -; D: -; J: TRBJ1-2; V: TRBV6-1; DNA: TGTGCCAGCAGTGCTAGAGGGTTAACCTTC; CDR3: CASSARGLTF
size: many; D: -; J: TRBJ1-1; V: TRBV20-1; DNA: TGCAGTGCGGGGGGCGAGACTGAAGCTTTCTTT; CDR3: CSAGGETEAFF
size: -; D: TRBD1; J: TRBJ1-3; V: TRBV20-1; DNA: TGCAGTGCCCCCGGGACAGGGCAAAACACCATATATTTT; CDR3: CSAPGTGQNTIYF
size: many; D: -; J: TRBJ1-1; V: TRBV6-5; DNA: TGTGCCAGCAGGTCACAGTCTTCCACTGAAGCTTTCTTT; CDR3: CASRSQSSTEAFF
size: many; D: TRBD1; J: TRBJ1-3; V: TRBV7-8; DNA: TGTGCCAGCAGTTCTGGACAGGGTTACTCTGGAAACACCATATATTTT; CDR3: CASSSGQGYSGNTIYF
size: -; D: -; J: TRBJ2-7; V: TRBV12-3/TRBV12-4; DNA: TGTGCCAGCAGTCACGGACGTCAGCTCTCCTACGAGCAGTACTTC; CDR3: CASSHGRQLSYEQYF
size: many; D: -; J: TRBJ1-5; V: TRBV7-6; DNA: TGTGCCAGCAGCTTAGCTGGGAGGGGAAATCAGCCCCAGCATTTT; CDR3: CASSLAGRGNQPQHF
size: -; D: -; J: TRBJ1-2; V: TRBV6-4; DNA: TGTGCCCCGAGGGCTAACTATGGCTACACCTTC; CDR3: CAPRANYGYTF
size: -; D: -; J: TRBJ2-5; V: TRBV20-1; DNA: TGCAGTGCTAGAGATTCCCCAGTGCAGACCCAGTACTTC; CDR3: CSARDSPVQTQYF
size: few; D: TRBD1; J: TRBJ1-1; V: TRBV11-1; DNA: TGTGCCAGCAGCTTAAACAGGGGGGGTAGGAACACTGAAGCTTTCTTT; CDR3: CASSLNRGGRNTEAFF
size: -; D: -; J: TRBJ1-2; V: TRBV12-3/TRBV12-4; DNA: TGTGCCAGCAGTTCGCCAACAGGCCCCTATGGCTACACCTTC; CDR3: CASSSPTGPYGYTF
size: many; D: TRBD2; J: TRBJ2-7; V: TRBV2; DNA: TGTGCCAGCAGGACTAGCGGGGTCTACGAGCAGTACTTC; CDR3: CASRTSGVYEQYF
size: many; D: -; J: TRBJ2-7; V: TRBV11-2; DNA: TGTGCCAGCAGCCGCCGACCCGGGACAAGGGGTATCAACGAGCAGTACTTC; CDR3: CASSRRPGTRGINEQYF
size: -; D: -; J: TRBJ2-7; V: TRBV2; DNA: TGTGCCAGCAGTGAGGACCGCCGTTACGAGCAGTACTTC; CDR3: CASSEDRRYEQYF
size: -; D: TRBD2; J: TRBJ2-7; V: TRBV6-1; DNA: TGTGCCAGCAGAGCCGGGGGGAATTACGAGCAGTACTTC; CDR3: CASRAGGNYEQYF
size: -; D: -; J: TRBJ1-2; V: TRBV7-9; DNA: TGTGCCAGCAGCTCCCACGTACAGGACTATGGTTACACCTTC; CDR3: CASSSHVQDYGYTF
size: many; D: TRBD2; J: TRBJ2-5; V: TRBV29-1; DNA: TGCAGCGTTGGTCGGGAGGGGGAGACCCAGTACTTC; CDR3: CSVGREGETQYF
size: -; D: TRBD1; J: TRBJ1-6; V: TRBV6-1; DNA: TGTGCCAGCTTTCAGGGGGCTAATTCACCCCTCCACTTT; CDR3: CASFQGANSPLHF
size: -; D: -; J: TRBJ1-5; V: TRBV20-1; DNA: TGCAGTGCTAGAGAGGAGGGGGGAGGTAGCAATCATCAGCCCCAGCATTTT; CDR3: CSAREEGGGSNHQPQHF
size: many; D: -; J: TRBJ2-7; V: TRBV7-9; DNA: TGTGCCAGCAGCCCGCGGTCATTTGACTACGAGCAGTACTTC; CDR3: CASSPRSFDYEQYF
size: -; D: -; J: TRBJ2-7; V: TRBV28; DNA: TGTGCCAGCAGTTTTTCCAGGAAGGGCGAGCAGTACTTC; CDR3: CASSFSRKGEQYF
size: few; D: -; J: TRBJ1-5; V: TRBV20-1; DNA: TGCAGTGCCCAGACAGCGGGCGGTCAGCCCCAGCATTTT; CDR3: CSAQTAGGQPQHF
size: few; D: -; J: TRBJ1-2; V: TRBV12-3/TRBV12-4; DNA: TGTGCCAGCAGTCCGACCCGAACTAACTATGGCTACACCTTC; CDR3: CASSPTRTNYGYTF
size: many; D: TRBD1; J: TRBJ2-7; V: TRBV7-9; DNA: TGTGCCAGCAGCTCTTCAGGGACAGGGCAGCACGAGCAGTACTTC; CDR3: CASSSSGTGQHEQYF
size: -; D: -; J: TRBJ2-7; V: TRBV30; DNA: TGTGCCTGGAGCGCCGGTAATCAAGCCTACGAGCAGTACTTC; CDR3: CAWSAGNQAYEQYF
size: many; D: -; J: TRBJ1-5; V: TRBV6-5; DNA: TGTGCCAGCAGTTACTCCTCACAGGATCAGCCCCAGCATTTT; CDR3: CASSYSSQDQPQHF
size: -; D: -; J: TRBJ2-7; V: TRBV6-1; DNA: TGTGCCAGCAGTGAGGGTTACCAACACGAGCAGTACTTC; CDR3: CASSEGYQHEQYF
size: many; D: -; J: TRBJ1-5; V: TRBV16; DNA: TGTGCCAGCAGCCAAAACCTGATTCGGACTACGAGTCAGCCCCAGCATTTT; CDR3: CASSQNLIRTTSQPQHF
size: -; D: -; J: TRBJ1-1; V: TRBV6-1; DNA: TGTGCCAGCCGGATAAGGACGGAGAAGGTAGGCACTGAAGCTTTCTTT; CDR3: CASRIRTEKVGTEAFF
size: few; D: -; J: TRBJ2-7; V: TRBV6-1; DNA: TGTGCCAGCAGTGATGCAGGAGGAAACTACGAGCAGTACTTC; CDR3: CASSDAGGNYEQYF
size: many; D: -; J: TRBJ1-5; V: TRBV30; DNA: TGTGCCTGGAGTATAGGACAGCTTTATAGCAATCAGCCCCAGCATTTT; CDR3: CAWSIGQLYSNQPQHF
size: many; D: -; J: TRBJ2-7; V: TRBV7-9; DNA: TGTGCCAGCAGCTTGCGGTACGACGAGCAGTACTTC; CDR3: CASSLRYDEQYF
size: many; D: -; J: TRBJ1-1; V: TRBV6-5; DNA: TGTGCCAGCAGTTCGCAGATTACTGAAGCTTTCTTT; CDR3: CASSSQITEAFF
size: -; D: -; J: TRBJ2-1; V: TRBV7-2; DNA: TGTGCCAGCAGCTTATATAGCGGATCTTACAATGAGCAGTTCTTC; CDR3: CASSLYSGSYNEQFF
size: -; D: -; J: TRBJ1-1; V: TRBV18; DNA: TGTGCCAGCTCACCACCGAGTCGGGTGGAGACTGAAGCTTTCTTT; CDR3: CASSPPSRVETEAFF
size: many; D: TRBD2; J: TRBJ2-7; V: TRBV27; DNA: TGTGCCAGCAGTGCATTCATAGCGGGGGAGAACTACGAGCAGTACTTC; CDR3: CASSAFIAGENYEQYF
size: -; D: TRBD1; J: TRBJ1-2; V: TRBV5-1; DNA: TGCGCCAGCAGACCCATACTCACATCGGGACAGAACTATGGCTACACCTTC; CDR3: CASRPILTSGQNYGYTF
size: -; D: -; J: TRBJ1-5; V: TRBV28; DNA: TGTGCCAGCAGCCCCACTCCTCCAGGGGCCGAGCCCCAGCATTTT; CDR3: CASSPTPPGAEPQHF
size: many; D: TRBD1; J: TRBJ1-1; V: TRBV19; DNA: TGTGCCAGTAACTGGGACAGGGGGACTCCTGAAGCTTTCTTT; CDR3: CASNWDRGTPEAFF
size: -; D: -; J: TRBJ2-3; V: TRBV11-2; DNA: TGTGCCAGCAGCCTAGGTGGGGAACCAAAGACAAAAACGCAGTATTTT; CDR3: CASSLGGEPKTKTQYF
size: few; D: -; J: TRBJ1-3; V: TRBV18; DNA: TGTGCCAGCTCACCAGGGGCGACGGGAAACACCATATATTTT; CDR3: CASSPGATGNTIYF
size: many; D: -; J: TRBJ1-1; V: TRBV6-1; DNA: TGTGCCAGCAGTGAGGGGTGGGTTTTCCCCGAAGCTTTCTTT; CDR3: CASSEGWVFPEAFF
size: many; D: TRBD1; J: TRBJ1-2; V: TRBV27; DNA: TGTGCCAGCAGTTTTCAGGGGGGTAGTGGCTACACCTTC; CDR3: CASSFQGGSGYTF